This TCR beta chain was recovered during a study of shared clonotypes between healthy human individuals. CDR3 size: 14 residues. Trimming cost V 5 bases and J 1 base; bases outside gene matches: 2. CDR1 MDHEN and CDR2 SYDVKM come from the germline V gene. Each donor was a Caucasian adult residing in Nashville, Tennessee. The deep-level immunoSEQ assay was used. Original handling: Filtering differed for immunoSEQ, which gave only junction sequences without quality scores. Sequenced by immunoSEQ multiplex PCR; TCRdb stores in-frame clones only, minus some. V and J calls and clone size are those listed in that table; D and trimming were worked out from the DNA. The sample shows some 480,000 clones, less than 80% of them seen only once.

This clonotype was obtained from a woman in her 40s in good health. Some clones in this sample may be carry-over from other donors' samples. The chain couples TRBV28 to TRBJ2-3; 8 bases map to TRBD2. Material: PBMCs. CDR3 region: CASSQLAGTDTQYF. CDR3 nucleotide sequence: TGTGCCAGCAGTCAACTAGCGGGCACAGATACGCAGTATTTT. The full variable domain, in which reference TRBV28 and TRBJ2-3 provide the parts outside the CDR3, is DVKVTQSSRYLVKRTGEKVFLECVQDMDHENMFWYRQDPGLGLRLIYFSYDVKMKEKGDIPEGYSVSREKKERFSLILESASTNQTSMYLCASSQLAGTDTQYFGPGTRLTVL.